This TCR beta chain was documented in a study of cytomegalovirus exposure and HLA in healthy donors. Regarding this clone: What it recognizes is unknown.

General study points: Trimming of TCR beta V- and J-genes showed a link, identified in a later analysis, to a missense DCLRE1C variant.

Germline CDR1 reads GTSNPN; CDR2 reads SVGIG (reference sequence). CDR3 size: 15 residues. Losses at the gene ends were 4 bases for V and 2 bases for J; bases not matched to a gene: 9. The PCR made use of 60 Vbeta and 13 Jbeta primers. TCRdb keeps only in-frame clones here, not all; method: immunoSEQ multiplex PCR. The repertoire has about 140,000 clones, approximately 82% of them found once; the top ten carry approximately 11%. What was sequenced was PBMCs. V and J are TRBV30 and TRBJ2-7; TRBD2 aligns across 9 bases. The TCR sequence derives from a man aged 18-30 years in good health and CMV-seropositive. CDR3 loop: CAWIDRGRAAYEQYF. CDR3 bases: TGTGCCTGGATCGACCGCGGGAGGGCGGCCTACGAGCAGTACTTC.